These 8 T cell receptor beta chains came from one sample sequenced in a study of early T cells in non-severe SARS-CoV-2 infection. MiXCR, run by TCRdb on the 5' RACE reads, gives a single entry per CDR3 protein. The table has roughly 41,000 distinct CDR3 sequences, over 4% seen once. The sequenced material came from whole blood. Receptors originate from an adult who was a healthcare worker with PCR-confirmed SARS-CoV-2 infection or an uninfected control (not recorded which).

The sample holds many counts of this clonotype. The rearrangement uses TRBV5-1 and TRBJ2-5; D is unresolved. Trimming took off 7 bases at V and 0 bases at J, with 4 bases between the two ends. CDR1 and CDR2 from the germline V gene are SGHRS and YFSETQ. CDR3 length equals 11 residues. The CDR3 spells CASGNQETQYF. The CDR3 region has the DNA TGCGCCAGCGGCAACCAAGAGACCCAGTACTTC.

This clonotype appeared many times. The V call is TRBV7-2, the J call TRBJ2-2, with D hard to call. This CDR3 contains 14 residues. Trimming took 6 bases from V and 1 from J, leaving 9 bases between them. CDR1 SGHTA and CDR2 FQGNSA come from the germline V gene. The CDR3 bases are TGTGCCAGCAGTCGCGAACTGAACACCGGGGAGCTGTTTTTT. Amino acids: CASSRELNTGELFF.

The chain combines TRBV29-1 with TRBJ1-1, with D uncertain. The ends were cut back, 5 bases at V and 3 bases at J, with 13 bases in the middle. The CDR3 totals 13 residues. The V gene's germline CDR1 is SQVTM and CDR2 ANQGSEA. In DNA form, the CDR3 reads TGCAGCGTTTCACGTCAAACTTACACTGAAGCTTTCTTT. As protein: CSVSRQTYTEAFF.

This clonotype has a count of ten or more. This chain connects TRBV2 to TRBJ1-4; D gene unclear. This CDR3 is built from 14 residues. Germline CDR1 is SNHLY and CDR2 is FYNNEI. V lost 3 bases and J 6 bases, leaving 11 bases between the germline ends. DNA for the CDR3: TGTGCCAGCAGTGACGAGGGTGGCTATGAAAAACTGTTTTTT. Protein: CASSDEGGYEKLFF. Supplemented by reference TRBV2 and TRBJ1-4, the full variable domain reads EPEVTQTPSHQVTQMGQEVILRCVPISNHLYFYWYRQILGQKVEFLVSFYNNEISEKSEIFDDQFSVERPDGSNFTLKIRSTKLEDSAMYFCASSDEGGYEKLFFGSGTQLSVL.

This clonotype has ten or more counts. This chain uses TRBV4-1 with TRBJ1-2; unclear D gene. Trimming shortened V by 3 bases and J by 1 base, and 9 bases separated the two germline ends. The CDR3 spans 14 residues. Germline CDR1 reads MGHRA; CDR2 reads YSYEKL. The CDR3 DNA follows: TGCGCCAGCAGCCAGCACGGCCTTAACTATGGCTACACCTTC. Amino acids: CASSQHGLNYGYTF.

In this sample, this clonotype turned up many times. The chain has TRBV5-1 and TRBJ2-5; no clear D gene. V lost 0 bases and J 7 bases, leaving 7 bases between the germline ends. The V gene's germline CDR1 is SGHRS and CDR2 YFSETQ. The CDR3 spans 12 residues. CDR3 sequence reads: CASSLEFGTQYF. CDR3 sequence (DNA): TGCGCCAGCAGCTTGGAGTTTGGGACCCAGTACTTC.

This clonotype has ten or more counts. This chain uses TRBV20-1 with TRBJ1-5; D is unclear. Deletions cut 3 bases from V and 0 bases from J, with 9 bases between. Germline assignment: CDR1 DFQATT and CDR2 SNEGSKA (reference sequence). This CDR3 comprises 14 residues. CDR3 in amino acids: CSASYGVSNQPQHF. In DNA form, the CDR3 reads TGCAGTGCTAGTTACGGGGTTAGCAATCAGCCCCAGCATTTT.

This clonotype was detected many times. The CDR3, as DNA: TGTGCCAGCAGCGTTGGGGTTGAAACTGAAGCTTTCTTT. Protein sequence: CASSVGVETEAFF. This sequence joins TRBV9 and TRBJ1-1; D gene ambiguous. Germline assignment: CDR1 SGDLS and CDR2 YYNGEE. This CDR3 is 13 amino acids long. The ends were cut back, 2 bases at V and 5 bases at J, with 10 bases in the middle.